The TCR beta chain described here comes from a study of blood T cell repertoires in COVID-19. Per the authors' pipeline: Nucleated cell counts were estimated from reference gene primer amplification. Generated by immunoSEQ multiplex PCR, the TCRdb table keeps only in-frame clones and is missing some. V, J and clone size reflect that table, while D and trimming were determined from the DNA. The sample contains 140,000 or so clones, roughly 88% of which appear only once. Sequencing was done on a sample of peripheral blood. The receptor was isolated from a man in his sixties with active or convalescent COVID-19.

The CDR3 reads CAIMGRGKVGNEQFF. The CDR3 DNA is TGTGCCATCATGGGCCGGGGGAAGGTGGGAAATGAGCAGTTCTTC. The chain is built from TRBV24-1 and TRBJ2-1; weak D call: TRBD2 (6 bases). With 11 bases removed from V and 7 bases from J, the gap between germline ends came to 23 bases. Germline values: CDR1 KGHDR, CDR2 SFDVKD. The CDR3 is made up of 15 amino acids.